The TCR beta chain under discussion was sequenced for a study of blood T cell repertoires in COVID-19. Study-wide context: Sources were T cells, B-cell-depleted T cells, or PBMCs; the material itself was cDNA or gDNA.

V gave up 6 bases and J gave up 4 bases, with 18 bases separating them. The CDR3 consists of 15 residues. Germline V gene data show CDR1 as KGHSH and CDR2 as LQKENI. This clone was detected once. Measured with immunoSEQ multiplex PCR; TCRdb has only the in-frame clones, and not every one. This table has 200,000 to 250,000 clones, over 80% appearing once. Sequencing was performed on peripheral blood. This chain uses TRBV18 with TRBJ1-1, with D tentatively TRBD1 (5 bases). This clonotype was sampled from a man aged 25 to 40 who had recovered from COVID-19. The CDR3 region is CASSPSRDVGTEAFF. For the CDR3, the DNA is TGTGCCAGCTCGCCCTCCAGGGATGTTGGCACTGAAGCTTTCTTT.